A selection of T cell receptor beta chains follows, all from one sample in a study of T-cell memory formation after mild COVID-19. MiXCR, run by TCRdb on the 5' RACE reads, gives a single entry per CDR3 protein. This table has fewer than 700,000 distinct CDR3 sequences, about 20% appearing once. Sample: PBMCs or a T cell subset sorted from them (not recorded which). These receptor sequences come from an adult woman who had mild COVID-19 (a few samples of this study predate the infection). Cell type and time point are not known. Both conserved end residues are part of each CDR3. A D gene is named only where the DNA matches it firmly. Clone size is shown for a subset of rows, as once, few, many or a class of expanded clone.

d_gene	abundance	v_gene	j_gene	CDR3nt	CDR3aa
.	.	TRBV20-1	TRBJ1-5	TGCAGTGCTAGTTCAACAGCCGGGGTCTATCAGCCCCAGCATTTT	CSASSTAGVYQPQHF
.	few	TRBV18	TRBJ2-7	TGTGCCAGCTCACCAAGTAAGGGGCGGACCTACGAGCAGTACTTC	CASSPSKGRTYEQYF
.	few	TRBV3-1	TRBJ1-1	TGTGCCAGCAGCGATAATGGGTTGAACACTGAAGCTTTCTTT	CASSDNGLNTEAFF
TRBD1	few	TRBV24-1	TRBJ1-2	TGTGCCACCAGTGACCGAACAGGGGTGCGGGGCTACACCTTC	CATSDRTGVRGYTF
.	.	TRBV5-1	TRBJ2-7	TGCGCCAGCAGCCCTGACTTGAGCTACGAGCAGTACTTC	CASSPDLSYEQYF
.	few	TRBV27	TRBJ2-7	TGTGCCAGCAGTTTCGGGTTTGGTGCCTCCTACGAGCAGTACTTC	CASSFGFGASYEQYF
.	.	TRBV3-1	TRBJ2-3	TGTGCCAGCAGCCAAGACTCCATCACAGATACGCAGTATTTT	CASSQDSITDTQYF
.	.	TRBV7-9	TRBJ2-3	TGTGCCAGCAGCTCACTAGCTTTCCCAGATACGCAGTATTTT	CASSSLAFPDTQYF
.	many	TRBV7-3	TRBJ2-3	TGTGCCAGCAGCTTAAGAGCTGGTGCTAGCACAGATACGCAGTATTTT	CASSLRAGASTDTQYF
.	.	TRBV12-3/TRBV12-4	TRBJ2-2	TGTGCCAGTCGAGTTTCCGGCGGCCTTCCTCGGGGGGAGCTGTTTTTT	CASRVSGGLPRGELFF
TRBD2	.	TRBV7-9	TRBJ2-2	TGTGCCAGCCCTCCGGGACTACAGTCCACCGGGGAGCTGTTTTTT	CASPPGLQSTGELFF
TRBD2	few	TRBV3-1	TRBJ2-5	TGTGCCAGCAGCCAGCCCAGCGGGGGACAAGAGACCCAGTACTTC	CASSQPSGGQETQYF
TRBD1	.	TRBV5-1	TRBJ2-1	TGCGCCAGCAGCTTGGCCGGAAGGAGGACAGGGAATGAGCAGTTCTTC	CASSLAGRRTGNEQFF
.	many	TRBV9	TRBJ2-7	TGTGCCAGCAGCGTAGGGGACGGGAGCTCCTACGAGCAGTACTTC	CASSVGDGSSYEQYF
.	.	TRBV7-3	TRBJ1-2	TGTGCCAGCAGCTTAGAAGGGGAGAGGTACACCTTC	CASSLEGERYTF
.	.	TRBV7-9	TRBJ2-5	TGTGCCAGCAGCTTAGGCCAGTATCAGACCCAGTACTTC	CASSLGQYQTQYF
TRBD2	few	TRBV9	TRBJ2-7	TGTGCCAGCAGCGTAGGTACTAGCGGGGGCCTAGGCGAGCAGTACTTC	CASSVGTSGGLGEQYF
.	few	TRBV6-5	TRBJ1-5	TGTGCCAGCAGTTTCTCCAGCAATCAGCCCCAGCATTTT	CASSFSSNQPQHF
TRBD1	.	TRBV12-3/TRBV12-4	TRBJ1-1	TGTGCCAGCAGCAGAGACAGGGGGCGGGTAGGTGAAGCTTTCTTT	CASSRDRGRVGEAFF
.	few	TRBV24-1	TRBJ2-1	TGTGCCACCAGTGACCGCACAGGAGTCGGATACAATGAGCAGTTCTTC	CATSDRTGVGYNEQFF
TRBD1	.	TRBV20-1	TRBJ2-1	TGCAGTGCCCCTAGCAGGGGGATTGAGCAGTTCTTC	CSAPSRGIEQFF
TRBD2	once	TRBV7-3	TRBJ2-1	TGTGCCAGCAGCCCCTGGACTAGCGGGAGCCTCCATGAGCAGTTCTTC	CASSPWTSGSLHEQFF
.	few	TRBV3-1	TRBJ2-3	TGTGCCAGCAGCCTGCCGGGACTCACAAGTAACACAGATACGCAGTATTTT	CASSLPGLTSNTDTQYF
TRBD2	.	TRBV5-1	TRBJ2-5	TGCGCCAGCAGCGCCAGGGACTGGGGGGGAGAGACCCAGTACTTC	CASSARDWGGETQYF
.	.	TRBV7-3	TRBJ1-2	TGTGCCAGCAGCTCGGGACTCCCCCAGGGCTACACCTTC	CASSSGLPQGYTF
.	few	TRBV6-2/TRBV6-3	TRBJ2-5	TGTGCCAGCAGTTACTCGACCTGGCTCCAAGTCGAGACCCAGTACTTC	CASSYSTWLQVETQYF
TRBD1	.	TRBV15	TRBJ2-3	TGTGCCACCAGCAGGTCAGGGGGCAGCACAGATACGCAGTATTTT	CATSRSGGSTDTQYF
.	many	TRBV7-8	TRBJ1-5	TGTGCCAGCAGCTTAACTTTAGACAGCAATCAGCCCCAGCATTTT	CASSLTLDSNQPQHF
.	.	TRBV7-3	TRBJ2-2	TGTGCCAGCAGCTTGATAGGGGGGGATAAGACCGGGGAGCTGTTTTTT	CASSLIGGDKTGELFF
TRBD2	.	TRBV5-5	TRBJ2-7	TGTGCCAGCCTGTACGCGGGGGGCGGGCACGAGCAGTACTTC	CASLYAGGGHEQYF
TRBD1	.	TRBV7-3	TRBJ2-1	TGTGCCAGCAGCTTAAGGTCACAGGGGGTCTACAATGAGCAGTTCTTC	CASSLRSQGVYNEQFF
.	.	TRBV6-5	TRBJ2-7	TGTGCCAGCAGTCCTCAGCAGGGCTTGTACGAGCAGTACTTC	CASSPQQGLYEQYF
TRBD1	.	TRBV18	TRBJ2-7	TGTGCCAGCTCACCACCGACACAGGGGTTCCACGAGCAGTACTTC	CASSPPTQGFHEQYF